The 2 T cell receptor beta chains reported below all come from one sample, sequenced in a study of T cells in Graves' hyperthyroidism and ophthalmopathy. RNA transcripts were the template for amplifying TCR beta CDR3 regions. A first-round RT-PCR of the TCR CDR3 used the HTBI primer set. Via MiXCR, TCRdb re-called the multiplex PCR reads, giving one row per CDR3 protein. The sample has over 700,000 distinct CDR3 sequences; around a third are singletons. The sequenced sample was blood. The receptors originated from a middle-aged woman with Graves' hyperthyroidism.

The J gene is TRBJ2-7, the V gene TRBV2, with TRBD1 identical over 8 bases. This CDR3 is built from 20 residues. Germline V gives CDR1 SNHLY, CDR2 FYNNEI. V trimming: 5 bases; J trimming: 5 bases; junction bases outside the gene matches: 26. CDR3 amino acids: CASSWTPGQGLASVFNEQYF. For the CDR3, the DNA is TGTGCCAGCAGTTGGACGCCCGGACAGGGTTTGGCATCAGTTTTCAACGAGCAGTACTTC.

This chain links TRBV2 with TRBJ2-5, with a possible D match to TRBD2 (5 bases). The J call is in doubt because the DNA end fits TRBJ2-1 better. CDR1 SNHLY and CDR2 FYNNEI come from the germline V gene. This CDR3 is 14 amino acids long. CDR3: CASSGRWGDGEQFF. In DNA form, the CDR3 reads TGTGCCAGCAGTGGTCGATGGGGAGATGGTGAGCAGTTCTTC.